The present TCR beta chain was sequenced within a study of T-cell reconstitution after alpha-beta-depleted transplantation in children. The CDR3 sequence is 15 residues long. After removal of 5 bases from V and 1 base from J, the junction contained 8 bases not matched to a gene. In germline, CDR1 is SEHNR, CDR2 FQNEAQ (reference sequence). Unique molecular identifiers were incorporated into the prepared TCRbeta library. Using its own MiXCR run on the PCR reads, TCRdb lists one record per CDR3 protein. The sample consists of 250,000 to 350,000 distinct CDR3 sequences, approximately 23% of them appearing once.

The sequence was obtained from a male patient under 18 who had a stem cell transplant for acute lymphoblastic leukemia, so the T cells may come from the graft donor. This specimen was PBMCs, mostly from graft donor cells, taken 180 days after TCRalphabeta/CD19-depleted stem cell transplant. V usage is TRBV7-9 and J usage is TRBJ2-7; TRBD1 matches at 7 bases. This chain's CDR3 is CASSTTGASSYEQYF. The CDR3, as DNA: TGTGCCAGCAGCACAACAGGGGCATCGTCCTACGAGCAGTACTTC.